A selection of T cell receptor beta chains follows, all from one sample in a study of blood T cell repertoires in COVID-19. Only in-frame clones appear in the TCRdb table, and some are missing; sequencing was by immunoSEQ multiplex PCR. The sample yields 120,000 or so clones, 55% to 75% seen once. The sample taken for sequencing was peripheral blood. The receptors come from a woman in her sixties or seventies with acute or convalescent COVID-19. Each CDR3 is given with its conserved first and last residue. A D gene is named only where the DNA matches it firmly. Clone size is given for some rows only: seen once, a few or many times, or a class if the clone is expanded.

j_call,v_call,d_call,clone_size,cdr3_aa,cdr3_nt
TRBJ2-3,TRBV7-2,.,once,CASTRGQSTDTQYF,TGTGCCAGCACCAGAGGGCAGAGCACAGATACGCAGTATTTT
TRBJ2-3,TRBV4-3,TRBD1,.,CASSQVVGQGACTDTQYF,TGCGCCAGCAGCCAAGTCGTGGGACAGGGGGCTTGCACAGATACGCAGTATTTT
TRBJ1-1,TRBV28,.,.,CASRGTPNTEAFF,TGTGCCAGCAGGGGGACACCGAACACTGAAGCTTTCTTT
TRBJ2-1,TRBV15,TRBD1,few,CATSRDPETGVYNEQFF,TGTGCCACCAGCAGAGATCCGGAGACAGGGGTGTACAATGAGCAGTTCTTC
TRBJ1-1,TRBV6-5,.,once,CASSHGGEAFF,TGTGCCAGCAGTCACGGAGGGGAAGCTTTCTTT
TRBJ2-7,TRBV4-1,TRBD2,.,CASSRKLAGGSYEQYF,TGCGCCAGCAGCCGCAAACTAGCGGGAGGGTCCTACGAGCAGTACTTC
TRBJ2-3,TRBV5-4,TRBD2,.,CASSLVGGGLDTQYF,TGTGCCAGCAGCTTGGTCGGGGGGGGTCTGGATACGCAGTATTTT
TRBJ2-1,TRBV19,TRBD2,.,CASSTTSLGYNEQFF,TGTGCCAGTAGTACGACTAGCCTAGGATACAATGAGCAGTTCTTC
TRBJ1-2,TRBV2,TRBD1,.,CASSVSGTGVGGYTF,TGTGCCAGCAGTGTCTCCGGGACAGGGGTTGGTGGCTACACCTTC
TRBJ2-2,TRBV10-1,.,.,CASSDRMLAGTGELFF,TGCGCCAGCTCGGACAGGATGCTAGCGGGCACCGGGGAGCTGTTTTTT
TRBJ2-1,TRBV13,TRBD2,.,CASSFDPAGGYNEQFF,TGTGCCAGCAGCTTTGATCCAGCGGGGGGTTATAATGAGCAGTTCTTC
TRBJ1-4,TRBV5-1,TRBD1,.,CASSPGTGYEKLFF,TGCGCCAGCAGCCCCGGGACAGGGTATGAAAAACTGTTTTTT
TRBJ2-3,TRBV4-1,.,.,CASSQDRGDTQYF,TGCGCCAGCAGCCAAGATCGGGGAGATACGCAGTATTTT
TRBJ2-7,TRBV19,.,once,CASSLKAGHFEQYF,TGTGCCAGTAGCTTAAAGGCGGGGCACTTCGAGCAGTACTTC
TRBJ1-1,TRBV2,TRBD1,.,CASRAGQGYSNTEAFF,TGTGCCAGCAGGGCCGGACAGGGGTATTCGAACACTGAAGCTTTCTTT
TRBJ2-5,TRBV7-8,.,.,CASSLRGSQYF,TGTGCCAGCAGCTTAAGGGGTTCACAGTACTTC
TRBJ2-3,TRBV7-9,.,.,CASSQGSTDTQYF,TGTGCCAGCAGCCAGGGGAGCACAGATACGCAGTATTTT
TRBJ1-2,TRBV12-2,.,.,CASRLAGLTPNYGYTF,TGTGCAAGTCGCTTAGCGGGACTTACCCCTAACTATGGCTACACCTTC
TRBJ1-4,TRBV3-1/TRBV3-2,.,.,CASSQHVRGELFF,TGTGCCAGCAGCCAACATGTCAGGGGTGAACTGTTTTTT
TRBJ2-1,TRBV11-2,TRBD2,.,CASSPGLALEQFF,TGTGCCAGCAGCCCGGGACTAGCACTTGAGCAGTTCTTC
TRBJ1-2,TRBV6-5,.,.,CASRQGDYGYTF,TGTGCCAGCAGACAGGGCGACTATGGCTACACCTTC
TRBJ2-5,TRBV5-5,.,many,CASSPPGGGETQYF,TGTGCCAGCAGCCCTCCTGGGGGAGGAGAGACCCAGTACTTC
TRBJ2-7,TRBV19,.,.,CASQPGDSYEQYF,TGTGCCAGCCAACCGGGGGACTCCTACGAGCAGTACTTC
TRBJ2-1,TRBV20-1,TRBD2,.,CSASLSGTSGYNEQFF,TGCAGTGCTAGTCTCTCCGGGACTAGCGGGTACAATGAGCAGTTCTTC
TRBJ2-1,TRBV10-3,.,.,CAISESPGSIKLYNEQFF,TGTGCCATCAGTGAGTCCCCCGGGTCGATTAAACTCTACAATGAGCAGTTCTTC
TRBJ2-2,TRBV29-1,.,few,CSVEIQGRYTGELFF,TGCAGCGTAGAAATACAGGGTCGGTACACCGGGGAGCTGTTTTTT
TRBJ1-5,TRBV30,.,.,CAWSVGGVNQPQHF,TGTGCCTGGAGTGTAGGGGGGGTCAATCAGCCCCAGCATTTT
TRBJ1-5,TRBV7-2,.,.,CASSTTVNSNQPQHF,TGTGCCAGCAGCACGACAGTTAATAGCAATCAGCCCCAGCATTTT
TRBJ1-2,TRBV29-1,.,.,CSVVQLYGYTF,TGCAGCGTTGTACAGCTCTATGGCTACACCTTC
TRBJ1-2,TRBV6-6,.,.,CASSFSGRGYNYGYTF,TGTGCCAGCAGTTTCTCAGGGAGAGGGTATAACTATGGCTACACCTTC
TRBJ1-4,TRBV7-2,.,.,CASRDSGRADEKLFF,TGTGCCAGCCGGGACTCCGGGAGGGCGGATGAAAAACTGTTTTTT
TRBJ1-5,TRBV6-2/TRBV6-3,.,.,CASSYVRSSSNQPQHF,TGTGCCAGCAGTTACGTCCGTAGCAGTAGCAATCAGCCCCAGCATTTT
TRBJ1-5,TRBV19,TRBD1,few,CASTHGSGTGYNQPQHF,TGTGCCAGTACCCATGGGTCCGGGACAGGGTACAATCAGCCCCAGCATTTT
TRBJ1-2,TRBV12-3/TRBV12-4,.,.,CASSLPGSYGYTF,TGTGCCAGCAGTTTGCCAGGAAGCTATGGCTACACCTTC
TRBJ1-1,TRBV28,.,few,CAIKGDLNTEAFF,TGTGCCATTAAGGGGGATCTGAACACTGAAGCTTTCTTT
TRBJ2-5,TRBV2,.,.,CATTRGQTQYF,TGTGCCACCACCCGAGGGCAGACCCAGTACTTC
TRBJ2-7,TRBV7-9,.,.,CASSLWSSSYEQYF,TGTGCCAGCAGCTTATGGAGCAGCTCCTACGAGCAGTACTTC
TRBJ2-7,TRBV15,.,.,CATSRGAGFEYEQYF,TGTGCCACCAGCAGAGGGGCAGGATTTGAATACGAGCAGTACTTC